This T cell receptor beta chain was sequenced for a study of human T cells and chemical hapten exposure. About the research overall: Sensitizing treatment utilized 2% DPC over a 2 cm by 2 cm portion of upper inner arm skin.

Specified time point: pre-sensitization, week 0. Treatment denoted: therapeutic diphenylcyclopropenone sensitization with weekly scalp DPC. Trimming cost V 4 bases and J 2 bases, with 2 bases left between them. The CDR3 spans 11 residues. MiXCR was run by TCRdb on the RACE reads, yielding one entry per CDR3 protein. The data show tens of thousands of distinct CDR3 sequences, around 7% seen once. This clonotype came up many times. The origin of this receptor is a woman in her thirties with alopecia areata. Some clones in this sample may be carry-over from other donors' samples. Material: whole blood, obtained in connection with sensitization to the hapten diphenylcyclopropenone (DPC). The rearrangement links TRBV12-3 or TRBV12-4 to TRBJ1-1; D is unresolved. CDR3 DNA: TGTGCCAGCAGTTCCAACACTGAAGCTTTCTTT. Translating gives CASSSNTEAFF.